The clone carrying this T cell receptor (beta chain) has ten or more counts. Its matching antigen is unknown. This CDR3 is built from 14 residues. CDR1 SEHNR and CDR2 FQNEAQ come from the germline V gene (reference sequence). Trimming took 3 bases from V and 8 from J, leaving 14 bases between them. The sample belongs to a study of T cell repertoires in cytomegalovirus infection. Whole-study context: Public TCR beta signature analysis indicated the presence of both CMV infection and matching HLA type. Study results and limitations: Across the ex vivo response, the dominant clonotypes were HLA-C-restricted CMV-specific TCR beta clonotypes. Totalled public TCR beta family frequency picked out people who carried CMV plus the relevant HLA.

TCRdb used MiXCR to reprocess the reads, holding one entry per CDR3 protein. There are 200,000 to 250,000 distinct CDR3 sequences in the sample; roughly 20% occur only once, and around a sixth lies in the top ten. The chain employs TRBV7-9 and TRBJ2-1; D is undetermined. Sample: CD8+ T cells from PBMCs. This sequence was found in a human donor in good health (CMV status not recorded). Some clones in this sample may be carry-over from other donors' samples. The CDR3 DNA reads TGTGCCAGCAGCTTGGCCCTGCCTCAAGATGAGCAGTTCTTC. It translates to CASSLALPQDEQFF.